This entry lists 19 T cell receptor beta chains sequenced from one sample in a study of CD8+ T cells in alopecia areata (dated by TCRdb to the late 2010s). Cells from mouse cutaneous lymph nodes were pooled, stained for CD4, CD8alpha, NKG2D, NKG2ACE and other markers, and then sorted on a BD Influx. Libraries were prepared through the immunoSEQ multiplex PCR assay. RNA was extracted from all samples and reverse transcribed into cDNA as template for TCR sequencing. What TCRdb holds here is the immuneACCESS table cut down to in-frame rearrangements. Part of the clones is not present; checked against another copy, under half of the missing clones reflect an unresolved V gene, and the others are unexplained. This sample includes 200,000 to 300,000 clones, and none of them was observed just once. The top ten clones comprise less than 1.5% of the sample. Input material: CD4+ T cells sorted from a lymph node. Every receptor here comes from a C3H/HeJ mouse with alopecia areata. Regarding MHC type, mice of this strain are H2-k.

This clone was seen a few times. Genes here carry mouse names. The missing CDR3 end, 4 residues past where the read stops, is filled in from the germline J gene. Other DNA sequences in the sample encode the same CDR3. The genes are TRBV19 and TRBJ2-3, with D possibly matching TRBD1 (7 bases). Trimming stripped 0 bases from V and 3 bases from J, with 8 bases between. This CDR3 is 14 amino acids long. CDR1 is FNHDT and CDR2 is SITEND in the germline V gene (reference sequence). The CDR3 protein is CASSIGGGAETLYF. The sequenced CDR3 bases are TGTGCCAGCAGTATAGGAGGGGGCGCAGAA.

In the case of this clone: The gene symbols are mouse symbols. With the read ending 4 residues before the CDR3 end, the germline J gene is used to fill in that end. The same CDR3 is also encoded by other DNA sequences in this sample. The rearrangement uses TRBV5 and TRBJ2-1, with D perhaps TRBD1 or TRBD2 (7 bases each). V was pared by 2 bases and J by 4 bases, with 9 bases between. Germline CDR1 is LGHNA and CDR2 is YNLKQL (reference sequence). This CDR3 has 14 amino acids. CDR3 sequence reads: CASSQQGGYAEQFF. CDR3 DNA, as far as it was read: TGTGCCAGCAGCCAACAGGGGGGGTATGCT.

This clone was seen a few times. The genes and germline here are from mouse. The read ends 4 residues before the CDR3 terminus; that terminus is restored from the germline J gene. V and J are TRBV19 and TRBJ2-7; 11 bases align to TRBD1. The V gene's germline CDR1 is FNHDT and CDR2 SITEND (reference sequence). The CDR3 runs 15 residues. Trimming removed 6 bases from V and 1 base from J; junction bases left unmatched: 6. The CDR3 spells CASTFRDRGSYEQYF. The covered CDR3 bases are TGTGCCAGCACCTTCCGGGACAGGGGGTCCTAT.

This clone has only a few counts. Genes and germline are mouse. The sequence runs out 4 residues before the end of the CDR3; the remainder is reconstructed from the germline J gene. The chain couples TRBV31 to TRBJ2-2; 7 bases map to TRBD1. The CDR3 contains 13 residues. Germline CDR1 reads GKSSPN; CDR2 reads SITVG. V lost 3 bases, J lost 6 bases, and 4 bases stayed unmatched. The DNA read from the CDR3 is TGTGCCTGGAGCCAGACAGGGCCCGGG. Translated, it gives CAWSQTGPG. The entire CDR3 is CAWSQTGPGQLYF.

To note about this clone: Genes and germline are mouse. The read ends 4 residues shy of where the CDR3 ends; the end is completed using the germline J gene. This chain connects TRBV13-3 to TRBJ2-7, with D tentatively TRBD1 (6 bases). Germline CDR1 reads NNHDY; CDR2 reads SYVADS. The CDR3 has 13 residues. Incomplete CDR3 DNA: TGTGCCAGCAGCCGGGACAAATCGTAT. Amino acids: CASSRDKSY. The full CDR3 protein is CASSRDKSYEQYF.

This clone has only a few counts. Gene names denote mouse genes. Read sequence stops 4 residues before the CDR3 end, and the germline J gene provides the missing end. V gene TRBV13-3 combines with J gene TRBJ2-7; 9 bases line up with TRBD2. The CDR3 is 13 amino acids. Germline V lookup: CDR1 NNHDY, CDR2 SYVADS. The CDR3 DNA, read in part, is TGTGCCAGCAGTGACACTGGGGGGCAT. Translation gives CASSDTGGH. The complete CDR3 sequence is CASSDTGGHEQYF.

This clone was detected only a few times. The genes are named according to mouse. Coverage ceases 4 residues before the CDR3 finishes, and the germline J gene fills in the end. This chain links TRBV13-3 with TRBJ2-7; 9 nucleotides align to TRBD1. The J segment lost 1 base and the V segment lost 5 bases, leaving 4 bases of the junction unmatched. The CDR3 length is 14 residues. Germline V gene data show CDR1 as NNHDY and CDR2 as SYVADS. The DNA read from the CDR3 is TGTGCCAGCAGGGGACAGGGATGGTCCTAT. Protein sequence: CASRGQGWSY. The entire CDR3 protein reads CASRGQGWSYEQYF.

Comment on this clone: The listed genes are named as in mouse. This CDR3 reads CTCSAANKNSPLYF. Incomplete CDR3 DNA: TGCACCTGCAGTGCAGCTAACAAAAATTCGCCC. The V gene is TRBV1, the J gene TRBJ1-6; D call uncertain. The CDR3 end is not reached by the read, which stops 3 residues before it; the germline J gene fills it in. TRBJ1-6 is labeled an ORF, and its function is uncertain. V was cut by 1 base and J by 7 bases, with 8 bases left in between. Germline lookup yields CDR1 NSQYPW and CDR2 LRSPGD (reference sequence). This CDR3 region has 14 residues.

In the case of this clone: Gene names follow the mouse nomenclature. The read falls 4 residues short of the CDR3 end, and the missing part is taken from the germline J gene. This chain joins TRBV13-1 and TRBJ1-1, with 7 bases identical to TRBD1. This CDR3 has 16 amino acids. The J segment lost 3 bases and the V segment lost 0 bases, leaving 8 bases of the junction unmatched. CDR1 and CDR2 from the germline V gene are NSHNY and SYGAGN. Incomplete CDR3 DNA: TGTGCCAGCAGTGATGCACCAGGGGGGAGGGACACA. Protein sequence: CASSDAPGGRDT. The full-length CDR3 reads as CASSDAPGGRDTEVFF.

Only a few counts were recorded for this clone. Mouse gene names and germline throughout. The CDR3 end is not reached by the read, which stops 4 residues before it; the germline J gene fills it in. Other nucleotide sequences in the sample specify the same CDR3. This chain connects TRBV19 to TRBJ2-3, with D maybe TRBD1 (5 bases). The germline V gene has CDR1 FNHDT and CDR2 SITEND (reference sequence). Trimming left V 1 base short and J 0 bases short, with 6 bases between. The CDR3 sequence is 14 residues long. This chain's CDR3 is CASSIRGSAETLYF. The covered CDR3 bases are TGTGCCAGCAGTATAAGGGGTAGTGCAGAA.

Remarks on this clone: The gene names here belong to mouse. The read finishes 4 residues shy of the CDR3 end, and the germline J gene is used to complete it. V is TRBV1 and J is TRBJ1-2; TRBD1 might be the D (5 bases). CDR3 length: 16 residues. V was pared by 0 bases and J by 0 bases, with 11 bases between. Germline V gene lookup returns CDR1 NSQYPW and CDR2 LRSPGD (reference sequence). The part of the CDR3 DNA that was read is TGCACCTGCAGTGCAGAGTTCGGGGGGGCAAACTCC. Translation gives CTCSAEFGGANS. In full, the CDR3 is CTCSAEFGGANSDYTF.

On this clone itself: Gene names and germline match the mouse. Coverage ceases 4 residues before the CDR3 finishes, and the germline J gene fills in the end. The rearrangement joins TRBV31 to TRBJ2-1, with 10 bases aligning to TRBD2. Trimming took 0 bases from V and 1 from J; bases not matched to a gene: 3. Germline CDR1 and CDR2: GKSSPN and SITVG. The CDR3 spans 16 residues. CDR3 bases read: TGTGCCTGGAGTCTAGGACTGGGGGTCAACTATGCT. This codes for CAWSLGLGVNYA. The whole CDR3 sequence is CAWSLGLGVNYAEQFF.

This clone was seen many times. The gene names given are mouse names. CDR3 DNA, as far as it was read: TGTGCTAGCAGTGCCTGGGGGGGGTAT. Protein product: CASSAWGGY. The whole CDR3 sequence reads CASSAWGGYEQYF. This chain uses TRBV17 with TRBJ2-7; 9 positions agree with TRBD2. The read finishes 4 residues shy of the CDR3 end, and the germline J gene is used to complete it. CDR1 MNHDT and CDR2 YYDKIL come from the germline V gene. The CDR3 covers 13 residues. The variable domain in full, completed from reference TRBV17 and TRBJ2-7, reads DTTVKQNPRYKLARVGKPVNLICSQTMNHDTMYWYQKKPNQAPKLLLFYYDKILNREADTFEKFQSSRPNNSFCSLYIGSAGLEYSAMYLCASSAWGGYEQYFGPGTRLTVL.

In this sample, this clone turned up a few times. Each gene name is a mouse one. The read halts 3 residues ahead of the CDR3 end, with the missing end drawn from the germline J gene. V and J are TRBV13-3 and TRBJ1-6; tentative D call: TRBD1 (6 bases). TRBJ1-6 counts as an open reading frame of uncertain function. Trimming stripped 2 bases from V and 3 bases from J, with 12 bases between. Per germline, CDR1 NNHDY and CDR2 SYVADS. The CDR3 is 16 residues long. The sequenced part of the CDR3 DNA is TGTGCCAGCAGTGAGACGGACAGATTCTATAATTCGCCC. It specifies CASSETDRFYNSP. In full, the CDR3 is CASSETDRFYNSPLYF.

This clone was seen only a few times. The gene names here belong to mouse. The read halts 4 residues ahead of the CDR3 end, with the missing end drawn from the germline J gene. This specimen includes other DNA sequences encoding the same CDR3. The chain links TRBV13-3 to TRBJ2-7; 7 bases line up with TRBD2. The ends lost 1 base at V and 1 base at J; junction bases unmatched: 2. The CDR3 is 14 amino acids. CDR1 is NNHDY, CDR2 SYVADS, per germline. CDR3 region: CASSDWGVSYEQYF. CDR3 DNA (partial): TGTGCCAGCAGTGATTGGGGGGTTTCCTAT.

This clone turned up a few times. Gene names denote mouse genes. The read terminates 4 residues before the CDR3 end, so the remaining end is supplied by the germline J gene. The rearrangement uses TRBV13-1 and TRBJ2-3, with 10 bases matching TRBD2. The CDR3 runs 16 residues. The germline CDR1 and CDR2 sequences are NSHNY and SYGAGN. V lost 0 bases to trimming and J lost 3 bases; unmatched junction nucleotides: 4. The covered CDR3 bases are TGTGCCAGCAGTGATGACTGGGGGGGAGTGGCAGAA. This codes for CASSDDWGGVAE. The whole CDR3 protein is CASSDDWGGVAETLYF.

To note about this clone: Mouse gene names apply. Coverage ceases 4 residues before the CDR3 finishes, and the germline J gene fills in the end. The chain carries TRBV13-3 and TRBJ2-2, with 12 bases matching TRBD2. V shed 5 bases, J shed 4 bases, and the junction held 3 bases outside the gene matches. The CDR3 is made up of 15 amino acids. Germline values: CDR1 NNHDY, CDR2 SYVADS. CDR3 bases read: TGTGCCAGCAGGACTGGGGGGGCGCCCACCGGG. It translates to CASRTGGAPTG. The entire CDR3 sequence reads CASRTGGAPTGQLYF. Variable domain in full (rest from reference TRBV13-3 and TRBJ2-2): EAAVTQSPRSKVAVTGGKVTLSCHQTNNHDYMYWYRQDTGHGLRLIHYSYVADSTEKGDIPDGYKASRPSQENFSLILELASLSQTAVYFCASRTGGAPTGQLYFGEGSKLTVL.

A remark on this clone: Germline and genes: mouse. The covered CDR3 bases are TGCACCTGCAGTGCAGATAGGGGAGAGGGTCAAAAC. It translates to CTCSADRGEGQN. The entire CDR3 is CTCSADRGEGQNTLYF. This rearrangement joins TRBV1 to TRBJ2-4, with a possible D match to TRBD1 (5 bases). The read ends 4 residues before the CDR3 terminus; that terminus is restored from the germline J gene. There are 16 residues in the CDR3. Germline V gene data show CDR1 as NSQYPW and CDR2 as LRSPGD (reference sequence). V was pared by 0 bases and J by 1 base, with 11 bases between.

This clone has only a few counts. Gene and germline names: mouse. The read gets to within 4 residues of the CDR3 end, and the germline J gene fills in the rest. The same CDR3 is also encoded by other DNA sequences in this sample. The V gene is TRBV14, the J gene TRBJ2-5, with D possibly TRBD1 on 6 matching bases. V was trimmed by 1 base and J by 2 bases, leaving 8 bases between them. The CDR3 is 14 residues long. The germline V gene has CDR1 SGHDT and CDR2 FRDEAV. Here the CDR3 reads CASSFPDSQDTQYF. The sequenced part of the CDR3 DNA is TGTGCCAGCAGTTTCCCGGACAGCCAAGAC.